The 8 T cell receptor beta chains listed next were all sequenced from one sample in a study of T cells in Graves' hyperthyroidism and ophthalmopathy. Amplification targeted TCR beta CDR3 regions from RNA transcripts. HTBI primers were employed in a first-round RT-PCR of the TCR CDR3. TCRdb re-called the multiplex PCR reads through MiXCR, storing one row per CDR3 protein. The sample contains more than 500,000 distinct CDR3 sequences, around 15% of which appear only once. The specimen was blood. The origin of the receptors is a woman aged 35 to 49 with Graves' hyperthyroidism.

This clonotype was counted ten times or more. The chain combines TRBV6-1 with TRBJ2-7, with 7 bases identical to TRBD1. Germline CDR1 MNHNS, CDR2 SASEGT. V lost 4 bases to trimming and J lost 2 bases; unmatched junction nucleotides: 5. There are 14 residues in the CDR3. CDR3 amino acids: CASSARQGTYEQYF. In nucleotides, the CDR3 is TGTGCCAGCAGTGCCCGACAGGGAACCTACGAGCAGTACTTC.

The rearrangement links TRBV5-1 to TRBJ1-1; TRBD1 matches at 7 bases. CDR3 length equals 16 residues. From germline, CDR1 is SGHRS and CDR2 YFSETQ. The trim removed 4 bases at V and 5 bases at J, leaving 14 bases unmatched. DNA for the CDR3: TGCGCCAGCAGCCCGCCAGGGGGTCAGAGAGGGACTGAAGCTTTCTTT. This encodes CASSPPGGQRGTEAFF. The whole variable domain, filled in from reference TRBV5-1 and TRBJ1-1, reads KAGVTQTPRYLIKTRGQQVTLSCSPISGHRSVSWYQQTPGQGLQFLFEYFSETQRNKGNFPGRFSGRQFSNSRSEMNVSTLELGDSALYLCASSPPGGQRGTEAFFGQGTRLTVV.

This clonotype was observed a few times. The CDR3 DNA is TGCGCCAGCAGCTCATCAAAGGCGCGGGACCGCTTCCATTCCTACAATGAGCAGTTCTTC. This gives the protein CASSSSKARDRFHSYNEQFF. The rearrangement joins TRBV5-1 to TRBJ2-1, with D tentatively TRBD2 (6 bases). The germline gives CDR1 SGHRS, CDR2 YFSETQ. The CDR3 contains 20 residues. V was trimmed by 3 bases and J by 1 base, leaving 26 bases between them.

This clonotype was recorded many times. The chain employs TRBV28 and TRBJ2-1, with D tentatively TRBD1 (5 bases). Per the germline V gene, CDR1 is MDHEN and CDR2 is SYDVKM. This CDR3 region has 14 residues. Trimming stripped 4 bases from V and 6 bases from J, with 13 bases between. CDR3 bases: TGTGCCAGCAGTTCCCCGACAGTACCCAATGAGCAGTTCTTC. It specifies CASSSPTVPNEQFF.

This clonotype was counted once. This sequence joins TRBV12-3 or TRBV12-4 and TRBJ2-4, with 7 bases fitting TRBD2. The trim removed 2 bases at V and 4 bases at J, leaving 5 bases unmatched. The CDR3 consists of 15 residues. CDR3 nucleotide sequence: TGTGCCAGCAGTTTAAGCCTAGCGGAGAAAAACATTCAGTACTTC. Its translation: CASSLSLAEKNIQYF.

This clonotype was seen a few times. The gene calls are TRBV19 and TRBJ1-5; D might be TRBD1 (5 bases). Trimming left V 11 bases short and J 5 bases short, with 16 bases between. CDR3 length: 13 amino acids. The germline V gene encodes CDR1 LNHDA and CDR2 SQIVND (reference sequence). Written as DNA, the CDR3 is TGTGCCGGGAGTAGGATGGGGGATCAGCCCCAGCATTTT. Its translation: CAGSRMGDQPQHF. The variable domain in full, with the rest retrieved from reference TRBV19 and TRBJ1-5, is DGGITQSPKYLFRKEGQNVTLSCEQNLNHDAMYWYRQDPGQGLRLIYYSQIVNDFQKGDIAEGYSVSREKKESFPLTVTSAQKNPTAFYLCAGSRMGDQPQHFGDGTRLSIL.

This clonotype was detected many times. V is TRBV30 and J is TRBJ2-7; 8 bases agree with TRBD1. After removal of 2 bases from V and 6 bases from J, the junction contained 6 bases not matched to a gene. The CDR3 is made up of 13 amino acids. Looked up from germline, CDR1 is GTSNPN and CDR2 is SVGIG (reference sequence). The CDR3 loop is CAWSYTGGGEQYF. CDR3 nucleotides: TGTGCCTGGAGTTATACAGGGGGAGGCGAGCAGTACTTC.

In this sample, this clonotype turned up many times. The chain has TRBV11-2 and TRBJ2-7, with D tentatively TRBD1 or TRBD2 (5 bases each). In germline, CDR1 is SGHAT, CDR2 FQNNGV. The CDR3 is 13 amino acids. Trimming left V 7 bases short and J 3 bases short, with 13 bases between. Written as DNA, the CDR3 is TGTGCCAGCAACGGGGCGGCATACTACGAGCAGTACTTC. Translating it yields CASNGAAYYEQYF. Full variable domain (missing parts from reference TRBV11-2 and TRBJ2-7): EAGVAQSPRYKIIEKRQSVAFWCNPISGHATLYWYQQILGQGPKLLIQFQNNGVVDDSQLPKDRFSAERLKGVDSTLKIQPAKLEDSAVYLCASNGAAYYEQYFGPGTRLTVT.